What follows are 20 T cell receptor beta chains derived from one specimen sequenced in a study of shared clonotypes between healthy human individuals. Clones were sequenced by immunoSEQ multiplex PCR, and TCRdb holds only the in-frame ones, with some missing. The sample has roughly 1,500,000 clones; 98% are singletons. The source material was naive CD4+ T cells sorted from blood. Subset: CD45RA+ positively selected. The receptors shown here come from a man aged 25-45 years in good health.

The gene calls are TRBV28 and TRBJ2-7; D remains ambiguous. Trimming left V 5 bases short and J 6 bases short, with 8 bases between. The germline CDR1 and CDR2 sequences are MDHEN and SYDVKM. CDR3 size: 11 residues. CDR3 DNA sequence: TGTGCCAGCAGTCAGGACCTCGAGCAGTACTTC. Translated, it gives CASSQDLEQYF. Based on the CDR3 plus reference TRBV28 and TRBJ2-7, the full variable domain is DVKVTQSSRYLVKRTGEKVFLECVQDMDHENMFWYRQDPGLGLRLIYFSYDVKMKEKGDIPEGYSVSREKKERFSLILESASTNQTSMYLCASSQDLEQYFGPGTRLTVT.

The V call is TRBV9, the J call TRBJ2-7; 13 bases fit TRBD2. Per germline, CDR1 SGDLS and CDR2 YYNGEE. J lost 5 bases, V lost 4 bases, and 12 bases had no gene match. The CDR3 is 17 residues long. CDR3 residues: CASSSRLAGGRGNEQYF. Written as DNA, the CDR3 is TGTGCCAGCAGCTCTCGACTAGCGGGAGGCCGGGGGAACGAGCAGTACTTC.

This sequence joins TRBV11-1 and TRBJ2-5, with 8 bases fitting TRBD2. CDR1 SGHAT and CDR2 FQDESV come from the germline V gene (reference sequence). V lost 4 bases, J lost 4 bases, and 5 bases stayed unmatched. This CDR3 comprises 14 residues. The CDR3 DNA is TGTGCCAGCAGCTCTCGGGGGGGCGGAGAGACCCAGTACTTC. Its translation: CASSSRGGGETQYF.

This rearrangement joins TRBV6-6 to TRBJ2-7, with 9 bases that match TRBD1. V gave up 2 bases and J gave up 3 bases; unmatched junction bases: 5. Germline loops: CDR1 MNHNY, CDR2 SVGAGI (reference sequence). CDR3 size: 15 residues. The DNA of the CDR3 is TGTGCCAGCAGTTACCTCGGACAGGGGAACTACGAGCAGTACTTC. Its protein product is CASSYLGQGNYEQYF.

This clone occurred once. This rearrangement joins TRBV18 to TRBJ2-1, with 13 bases fitting TRBD2. The germline gives CDR1 KGHSH, CDR2 LQKENI. The CDR3 totals 17 residues. Unmatched junction bases numbered 6, after V lost 4 bases and J lost 3 bases. CDR3 DNA sequence: TGTGCCAGCTCACAAGGACTAGCGGGAGTTGGCTACAATGAGCAGTTCTTC. Protein product: CASSQGLAGVGYNEQFF.

The V call is TRBV28, the J call TRBJ1-4; TRBD1 is a possible D gene (5 bases). The CDR3 spans 15 residues. V lost 7 bases and J lost 8, with 20 bases in between. Germline CDR1 and CDR2: MDHEN and SYDVKM. In DNA form, the CDR3 reads TGTGCCAGCACCAAGACTAGGGGAAGAGGAGAAAAACTGTTTTTT. This sequence encodes CASTKTRGRGEKLFF.

The chain recombines TRBV7-6 with TRBJ2-1; TRBD2 agrees at 11 bases. V was pared by 5 bases and J by 2 bases, with 5 bases of the junction left unmatched. This CDR3 is 16 amino acids long. CDR1 is SGHVS and CDR2 is FNYEAQ in the germline V gene. DNA for the CDR3: TGTGCCAGCAGCCATCTGACTAGCGGGACCTACAATGAGCAGTTCTTC. It specifies CASSHLTSGTYNEQFF.

The chain carries TRBV9 and TRBJ2-5; TRBD1 matches 7 bases. The CDR3 consists of 15 residues. From germline, CDR1 is SGDLS and CDR2 YYNGEE. The V gene end was trimmed by 0 bases and the J gene end by 1 base; junction bases not matched to a gene: 3. CDR3 nucleotides: TGTGCCAGCAGCGTAGCCGGGACAGTCCAAGAGACCCAGTACTTC. Translated: CASSVAGTVQETQYF. Full variable domain (rest looked up from reference TRBV9 and TRBJ2-5): DSGVTQTPKHLITATGQRVTLRCSPRSGDLSVYWYQQSLDQGLQFLIQYYNGEERAKGNILERFSAQQFPDLHSELNLSSLELGDSALYFCASSVAGTVQETQYFGPGTRLLVL.

V usage is TRBV27 and J usage is TRBJ2-1; a weak D match, TRBD2 (6 bases). Germline V gene sequence: CDR1 MNHEY, CDR2 SMNVEV (reference sequence). This CDR3 is built from 15 residues. The ends were cut back, 4 bases at V and 6 bases at J, with 16 bases in the middle. CDR3 in DNA: TGTGCCAGCAGTTGGCGGGACCCCGGCGCCAATGAGCAGTTCTTC. It yields the protein CASSWRDPGANEQFF.

The V and J genes are TRBV18 and TRBJ1-2, with 7 bases identical to TRBD1. The J segment lost 3 bases and the V segment lost 0 bases, leaving 16 bases of the junction unmatched. Germline assignment: CDR1 KGHSH and CDR2 LQKENI. CDR3 length: 19 amino acids. The CDR3 coding sequence is TGTGCCAGCTCACCACCGGGTCTGGGACAGCGGACCGCCGACTATGGCTACACCTTC. Encoded protein: CASSPPGLGQRTADYGYTF.

The chain employs TRBV7-2 and TRBJ1-1; unclear D gene. V was cut by 6 bases and J by 1 base, with 6 bases left in between. CDR1 and CDR2 from the germline V gene are SGHTA and FQGNSA. The CDR3 runs to 12 residues. Written as DNA, the CDR3 is TGTGCCAGCAGGTCAGGGAACACTGAAGCTTTCTTT. Translated: CASRSGNTEAFF.

CDR3 protein: CASSPLKRGAQYF. The CDR3 DNA reads as TGTGCCAGCAGCCCCCTTAAGCGAGGCGCGCAGTATTTT. The chain uses TRBV13 and TRBJ2-3; no clear D. CDR1 and CDR2 from the germline V gene are PRHDT and FYEKMQ (reference sequence). The length of the CDR3 is 13 residues. V was cut by 5 bases and J by 10 bases, with 16 bases left in between.

This rearrangement joins TRBV6-4 to TRBJ2-7; D uncertain. V was cut by 6 bases and J by 6 bases, with 12 bases left in between. Germline V gene data show CDR1 as MRHNA and CDR2 as SNTAGT. The CDR3 runs 12 residues. The DNA for the CDR3 is TGTGCCAGCAGCCCATTGCGGCTCGAGCAGTACTTC. Its translation is CASSPLRLEQYF.

This clone was seen only once. The chain has TRBV21-1 and TRBJ2-7. TRBV21-1 is designated a pseudogene. The CDR3 covers 14 residues. CDR3 in amino acids: CASSRDRNTYEQYF. The CDR3 nucleotides are TGTGCCAGCAGCAGAGACCGGAACACCTACGAGCAGTACTTC.

The chain employs TRBV5-5 and TRBJ1-5, with 8 bases matching TRBD1. The V and J ends lost 2 bases and 6 bases, in that order; junction bases with no gene match: 7. This CDR3 is built from 15 residues. Per germline, CDR1 SGHKS and CDR2 YYEKEE (reference sequence). CDR3 sequence: CASSFTGGSGQPQHF. In DNA, the CDR3 is TGTGCCAGCAGCTTTACAGGGGGATCGGGTCAGCCCCAGCATTTT.

As for this clone: Other DNA sequences of this sample code for an identical CDR3. The gene calls are TRBV2 and TRBJ2-3; no definite D call. The CDR3 sequence is 12 residues long. CDR1 and CDR2 from the germline V gene are SNHLY and FYNNEI. Trimming removed 3 bases at V and 1 base at J, with 2 bases between. The DNA of the CDR3 is TGTGCCAGCAGTGAGGGCACAGATACGCAGTATTTT. Translated: CASSEGTDTQYF.

This chain joins TRBV18 and TRBJ2-3, with 9 bases matching TRBD1. Trimming took 1 base from V and 2 from J; bases not matched to a gene: 10. CDR3 length: 18 residues. In germline, CDR1 is KGHSH, CDR2 LQKENI. The chain's CDR3 is CASSPLPMWTGDTDTQYF. The CDR3 DNA sequence: TGTGCCAGCTCACCACTCCCCATGTGGACAGGGGACACAGATACGCAGTATTTT.

This chain connects TRBV18 to TRBJ2-1; 7 bases are a match to TRBD2. The J segment lost 4 bases and the V segment lost 5 bases, leaving 2 bases of the junction unmatched. The CDR3 sequence is 13 residues long. In germline, CDR1 is KGHSH, CDR2 LQKENI. CDR3 sequence: CASSRLAYNEQFF. CDR3 DNA: TGTGCCAGCTCAAGACTAGCTTACAATGAGCAGTTCTTC. The complete variable domain, with remaining parts taken from reference TRBV18 and TRBJ2-1, reads NAGVMQNPRHLVRRRGQEARLRCSPMKGHSHVYWYRQLPEEGLKFMVYLQKENIIDESGMPKERFSAEFPKEGPSILRIQQVVRGDSAAYFCASSRLAYNEQFFGPGTRLTVL.

In the case of this clone: Other DNA sequences of this sample code for an identical CDR3. The chain uses TRBV13 and TRBJ2-3; D gene ambiguous. Germline lookup yields CDR1 PRHDT and CDR2 FYEKMQ (reference sequence). This CDR3 has 11 amino acids. Deletions cut 5 bases from V and 3 bases from J, with 3 bases between. CDR3: CASSITDTQYF. The CDR3 DNA follows: TGTGCCAGCAGCATAACAGATACGCAGTATTTT. Complete variable domain (other parts from reference TRBV13 and TRBJ2-3): AAGVIQSPRHLIKEKRETATLKCYPIPRHDTVYWYQQGPGQDPQFLISFYEKMQSDKGSIPDRFSAQQFSDYHSELNMSSLELGDSALYFCASSITDTQYFGPGTRLTVL.

The genes are TRBV7-2 and TRBJ2-7; D is tentatively TRBD1 or TRBD2 (5 bases each). Germline V gives CDR1 SGHTA, CDR2 FQGNSA. CDR3 length: 15 residues. V lost 4 bases, J lost 9 bases, and 22 bases lay in between. The CDR3, as DNA: TGTGCCAGCAGCTCCCCTGCTAGTCGGGGCTTAGTGCAGTACTTC. Encoded protein: CASSSPASRGLVQYF.